Below are 19 T cell receptor beta chains sequenced from a single sample in a study of shared clonotypes between healthy human individuals. Profiled with immunoSEQ multiplex PCR; TCRdb holds only in-frame clones, not every one. The sample comprises about 580,000 clones, 95% to 98% of which are singletons, and 0.3% rests with the top ten. CD45RO-negative cells were positively selected for CCR7, leaving out terminally differentiated effector memory CD45RA+ cells. Sequences were obtained from naive CD8+ T cells sorted from blood. These receptors all come from a man aged 25-45 years in good health.

The chain has TRBV5-1 and TRBJ2-7, with 7 positions matching TRBD1. After removal of 1 base from V and 3 bases from J, the junction contained 13 bases not matched to a gene. The CDR3 sequence is 17 residues long. Germline loops: CDR1 SGHRS, CDR2 YFSETQ. As DNA, the CDR3 is TGCGCCAGCAGCTTGTACTCGGGACAGCTCAAGGTCTACGAGCAGTACTTC. As protein: CASSLYSGQLKVYEQYF.

The V and J genes are TRBV7-9 and TRBJ1-5, with D perhaps matching TRBD1 (5 bases). CDR3 length: 12 amino acids. Looked up from germline, CDR1 is SEHNR and CDR2 is FQNEAQ (reference sequence). Trimming removed 1 base at V and 12 bases at J, with 10 bases between. CDR3 sequence (DNA): TGTGCCAGCAGCTTAGGGGCGGGGGGCCAGCATTTT. This codes for CASSLGAGGQHF.

CDR3 residues: CASSLVGRDYEQYF. The CDR3 DNA reads as TGTGCCAGCAGCTTAGTCGGGAGAGACTACGAGCAGTACTTC. This rearrangement joins TRBV7-9 to TRBJ2-7, with D possibly matching TRBD2 (6 bases). Trimming removed 1 base from V and 3 bases from J, with 10 bases in between. Germline V gene lookup returns CDR1 SEHNR and CDR2 FQNEAQ (reference sequence). CDR3 length: 14 amino acids.

The chain uses TRBV15 and TRBJ2-1; D call uncertain. V lost 5 bases to trimming and J lost 6 bases, with 11 bases between them. Germline CDR1 reads LNHNV; CDR2 reads YYDKDF (reference sequence). This CDR3 is built from 13 residues. CDR3 sequence (DNA): TGTGCCACCAGCCTTGGACCTTTCAATGAGCAGTTCTTC. It codes for CATSLGPFNEQFF.

The chain combines TRBV27 with TRBJ2-1; 8 bases are shared with TRBD2. The CDR3 is made up of 17 amino acids. Looked up from germline, CDR1 is MNHEY and CDR2 is SMNVEV (reference sequence). Unmatched junction bases numbered 13, after V lost 0 bases and J lost 9 bases. The CDR3 loop is CASSLSASGRIGGEQFF. CDR3 coding DNA: TGTGCCAGCAGTTTATCGGCGAGCGGGAGAATCGGCGGTGAGCAGTTCTTC.

This clone was seen only once. This sequence joins TRBV27 and TRBJ2-1; 8 positions match TRBD2. V trimming: 6 bases; J trimming: 0 bases; junction bases outside the gene matches: 7. The germline V gene encodes CDR1 MNHEY and CDR2 SMNVEV (reference sequence). The CDR3 contains 16 residues. The chain's CDR3 is CASRAALAASYNEQFF. In DNA form, the CDR3 reads TGTGCCAGCAGGGCCGCACTAGCGGCCTCCTACAATGAGCAGTTCTTC.

The chain recombines TRBV27 with TRBJ2-6, with TRBD1 matching over 7 bases. The germline V gene encodes CDR1 MNHEY and CDR2 SMNVEV (reference sequence). The CDR3 is 17 residues long. With V trimmed by 5 bases and J by 1 base, 8 bases remained unmatched. The CDR3 sequence: CASSALQTGSGANVLTF. In DNA, the CDR3 is TGTGCCAGCAGTGCTTTACAGACAGGGTCTGGGGCCAACGTCCTGACTTTC.

This clone has just one count. The rearrangement links TRBV19 to TRBJ2-1; D perhaps matches TRBD2 (5 bases). Trimming stripped 3 bases from V and 0 bases from J, with 9 bases between. This CDR3 region has 15 residues. The germline gives CDR1 LNHDA, CDR2 SQIVND (reference sequence). CDR3 sequence (DNA): TGTGCCAGTAGTATCTTAGCGAACTCCTACAATGAGCAGTTCTTC. This codes for CASSILANSYNEQFF.

The chain has TRBV29-1 and TRBJ2-6, with no clear D. The CDR3 covers 18 residues. Germline-derived CDR1 and CDR2 are SQVTM and ANQGSEA. The V end was cut by 0 bases, the J end by 1 base, with 16 bases between. DNA of the CDR3: TGCAGCGTTGAAGATCCATTTACAAGGAGATCTGGGGCCAACGTCCTGACTTTC. Translation gives CSVEDPFTRRSGANVLTF.

As regards this clone: At the DNA level, this CDR3 is encoded by other sequences in the same sample as well. Here the CDR3 reads CASSPRTGENTGELFF. Here the CDR3 DNA reads TGTGCCAGCAGTCCTAGGACAGGAGAAAACACCGGGGAGCTGTTTTTT. The genes are TRBV7-9 and TRBJ2-2; TRBD1 agrees at 7 bases. With V trimmed by 6 bases and J by 2 bases, 9 bases remained unmatched. The CDR3 consists of 16 residues. Looked up from germline, CDR1 is SEHNR and CDR2 is FQNEAQ (reference sequence). Full variable domain (rest looked up from reference TRBV7-9 and TRBJ2-2): DTGVSQNPRHKITKRGQNVTFRCDPISEHNRLYWYRQTLGQGPEFLTYFQNEAQLEKSRLLSDRFSAERPKGSFSTLEIQRTEQGDSAMYLCASSPRTGENTGELFFGEGSRLTVL.

The CDR3 is CASSGINEGNEQFF. In nucleotides, the CDR3 is TGTGCCAGCAGTGGGATCAATGAGGGGAATGAGCAGTTCTTC. The chain has TRBV2 and TRBJ2-1; D may be TRBD1 or TRBD2 (5 bases each). Germline V gives CDR1 SNHLY, CDR2 FYNNEI. V shed 4 bases and J shed 7 bases, with 14 bases lying between them. CDR3 length: 14 amino acids. The variable domain in full, completed from reference TRBV2 and TRBJ2-1, reads EPEVTQTPSHQVTQMGQEVILRCVPISNHLYFYWYRQILGQKVEFLVSFYNNEISEKSEIFDDQFSVERPDGSNFTLKIRSTKLEDSAMYFCASSGINEGNEQFFGPGTRLTVL.

This clone was detected only once. One end of the junction varies from germline; a read error may be responsible. The rearrangement joins TRBV13 to TRBJ1-1, with D tentatively TRBD1 (6 bases). The CDR3 runs 14 residues. Per the germline V gene, CDR1 is PRHDT and CDR2 is FYEKMQ (reference sequence). The CDR3 sequence: CASSRRGILTKAFF. CDR3 coding DNA: TGTGCCAGCAGCCGCAGGGGAATCCTCACTAAAGCTTTCTTT.

The CDR3 DNA sequence: TGTGCCAGCAGCTGGCGGTATTGGAGGACCTACAATGAGCAGTTCTTC. Translation gives CASSWRYWRTYNEQFF. This rearrangement joins TRBV5-6 to TRBJ2-1, with D possibly being TRBD2 (5 bases). The length of the CDR3 is 16 residues. CDR1 is SGHDT and CDR2 is YYEEEE in the germline V gene. The ends were cut back, 3 bases at V and 2 bases at J, with 15 bases in the middle.

V usage is TRBV7-6 and J usage is TRBJ2-6; D not resolved. V shed 2 bases and J shed 2 bases, with 7 bases lying between them. The CDR3 is 15 amino acids. In germline, CDR1 is SGHVS, CDR2 FNYEAQ. The CDR3 region has the DNA TGTGCCAGCAGCTTACAGGTCGCTGGGGCCAACGTCCTGACTTTC. Protein sequence: CASSLQVAGANVLTF.

The table lists this clone with a count of one. V is TRBV27 and J is TRBJ2-1, with TRBD2 identical over 7 bases. V lost 5 bases and J lost 2; bases outside the gene matches: 12. Germline V gives CDR1 MNHEY, CDR2 SMNVEV (reference sequence). The CDR3 extends over 17 amino acids. This chain's CDR3 is CASSTNLAGLTYNEQFF. The CDR3 DNA sequence: TGTGCCAGCAGTACTAACTTAGCGGGTCTAACCTACAATGAGCAGTTCTTC.

V is TRBV28 and J is TRBJ1-4; 7 bases line up with TRBD1. The trim removed 5 bases at V and 8 bases at J, leaving 8 bases unmatched. The CDR3 runs 14 residues. CDR1 is MDHEN and CDR2 is SYDVKM in the germline V gene. The CDR3 bases are TGTGCCAGCAGTCTCACAGGGGTAATAGAAAAACTGTTTTTT. The encoded protein is CASSLTGVIEKLFF. The whole variable domain, remainder taken from reference TRBV28 and TRBJ1-4, is DVKVTQSSRYLVKRTGEKVFLECVQDMDHENMFWYRQDPGLGLRLIYFSYDVKMKEKGDIPEGYSVSREKKERFSLILESASTNQTSMYLCASSLTGVIEKLFFGSGTQLSVL.

The chain couples TRBV2 to TRBJ1-2; D is uncertain. This CDR3 has 13 amino acids. From germline, CDR1 is SNHLY and CDR2 FYNNEI. Trimming took off 7 bases at V and 6 bases at J, with 15 bases between the two ends. This chain's CDR3 is CASILVTPHGYTF. In DNA, the CDR3 is TGTGCCAGCATACTCGTTACCCCCCATGGCTACACCTTC.

The CDR3 coding sequence is TGTGCCAGCAGCCCCCTCCCGGGTCAACTAGCGGGAGACAATGAGCAGTTCTTC. Protein product: CASSPLPGQLAGDNEQFF. V and J are TRBV9 and TRBJ2-1, with TRBD2 matching 11 bases. The CDR3 is 18 residues long. The germline gives CDR1 SGDLS, CDR2 YYNGEE. V lost 4 bases to trimming and J lost 5 bases; unmatched junction nucleotides: 14. Full variable domain (outside the CDR3, taken from reference TRBV9 and TRBJ2-1): DSGVTQTPKHLITATGQRVTLRCSPRSGDLSVYWYQQSLDQGLQFLIQYYNGEERAKGNILERFSAQQFPDLHSELNLSSLELGDSALYFCASSPLPGQLAGDNEQFFGPGTRLTVL.

J is TRBJ2-1 and V is TRBV29-1; 14 bases line up with TRBD2. Unmatched junction bases numbered 8, after V lost 3 bases and J lost 7 bases. This CDR3 has 16 residues. The germline V gene has CDR1 SQVTM and CDR2 ANQGSEA. CDR3 sequence: CSVDDAWTSGRNEQFF. The CDR3 DNA reads as TGCAGCGTTGATGATGCCTGGACTAGCGGGAGGAATGAGCAGTTCTTC.